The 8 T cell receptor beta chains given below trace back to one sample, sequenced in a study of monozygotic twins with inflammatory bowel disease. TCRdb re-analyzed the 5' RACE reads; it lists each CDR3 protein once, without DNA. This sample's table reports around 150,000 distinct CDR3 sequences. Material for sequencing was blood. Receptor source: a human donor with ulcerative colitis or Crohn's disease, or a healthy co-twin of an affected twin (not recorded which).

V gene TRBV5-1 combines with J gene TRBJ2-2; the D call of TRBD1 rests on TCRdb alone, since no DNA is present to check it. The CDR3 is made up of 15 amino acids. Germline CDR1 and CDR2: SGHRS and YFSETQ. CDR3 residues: CASSSGQGAFGELFF.

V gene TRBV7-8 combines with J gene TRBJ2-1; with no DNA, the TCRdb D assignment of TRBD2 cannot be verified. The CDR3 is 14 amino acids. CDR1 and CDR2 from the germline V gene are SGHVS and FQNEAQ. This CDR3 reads CASSSGLAVNEQFF.

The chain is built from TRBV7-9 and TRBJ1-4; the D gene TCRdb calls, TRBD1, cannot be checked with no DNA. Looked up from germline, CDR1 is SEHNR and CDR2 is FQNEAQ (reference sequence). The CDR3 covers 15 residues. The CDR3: CASSLEGQGREKLFF.

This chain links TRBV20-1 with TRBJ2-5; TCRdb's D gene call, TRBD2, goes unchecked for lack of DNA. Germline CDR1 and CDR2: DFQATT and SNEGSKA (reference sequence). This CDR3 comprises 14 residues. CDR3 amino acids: CSARDQSGIGTQYF.

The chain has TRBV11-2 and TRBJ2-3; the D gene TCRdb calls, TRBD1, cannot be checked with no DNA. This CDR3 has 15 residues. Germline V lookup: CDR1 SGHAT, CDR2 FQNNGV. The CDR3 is CASSFGTGSTDTQYF.

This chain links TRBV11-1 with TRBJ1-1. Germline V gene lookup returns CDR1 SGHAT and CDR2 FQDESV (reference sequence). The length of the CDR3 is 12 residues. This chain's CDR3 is CASSPSNTEAFF.

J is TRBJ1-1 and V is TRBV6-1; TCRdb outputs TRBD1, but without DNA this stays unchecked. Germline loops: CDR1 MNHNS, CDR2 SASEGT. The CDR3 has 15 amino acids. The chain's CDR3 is CASRPRTPPGTEAFF.

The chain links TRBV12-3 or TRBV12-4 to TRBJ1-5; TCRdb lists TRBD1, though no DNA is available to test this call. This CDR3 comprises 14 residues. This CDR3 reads CASSRDRGGQPQHF.